Shown below are 27 T cell receptor beta chains from a single sample sequenced in a study of human T cells and chemical hapten exposure. Unfractionated whole blood yielded the extracted total RNA. In TCRdb, the 5' RACE reads were re-called with MiXCR into one record per CDR3 protein. The sample records about 140,000 distinct CDR3 sequences, around 4.4% being singletons. These receptors came from a female donor in good health.

Ten or more counts support this clonotype. The chain couples TRBV7-2 to TRBJ2-5, with 9 positions matching TRBD2. Germline assignment: CDR1 SGHTA and CDR2 FQGNSA. This CDR3 comprises 14 residues. V was clipped by 1 base and J by 10 bases; unmatched bases: 7. The CDR3 bases are TGTGCCAGCAGCTTAGTTTTTGCGGGGGGGCACCAGTACTTC. This gives the protein CASSLVFAGGHQYF.

There are many counts of this clonotype. The CDR3 loop is CASSFGLNTEAFF. The CDR3 coding sequence is TGTGCCAGCAGTTTCGGTTTGAACACTGAAGCTTTCTTT. This rearrangement joins TRBV12-3 or TRBV12-4 to TRBJ1-1; no clear D gene. The CDR3 loop spans 13 amino acids. V was clipped by 3 bases and J by 0 bases, with 5 bases between them.

There are many counts of this clonotype. This chain links TRBV7-6 with TRBJ2-6, with unresolved D. The CDR3 extends over 17 amino acids. V lost 2 bases to trimming and J lost 0 bases, with 11 bases between them. Germline V gene lookup returns CDR1 SGHVS and CDR2 FNYEAQ. The CDR3 protein is CASSLLPGSSGANVLTF. The CDR3 nucleotides are TGTGCCAGCAGCTTACTTCCAGGCTCCTCTGGGGCCAACGTCCTGACTTTC.

Many counts were recorded for this clonotype. This sequence joins TRBV20-1 and TRBJ2-3; D may correspond to TRBD1 or TRBD2 (5 bases each). Germline V CDR1 and CDR2: DFQATT, SNEGSKA (reference sequence). V lost 0 bases to trimming and J lost 2 bases, with 12 bases between them. This CDR3 comprises 15 residues. As DNA, the CDR3 is TGCAGTGCTAGAGATCAGGGCCGGGACACAGATACGCAGTATTTT. Its protein is CSARDQGRDTDTQYF.

Note on this clonotype: A read error may be the cause here, since a much bigger clone is one base away. V usage is TRBV29-1 and J usage is TRBJ1-5; D is perhaps TRBD1 (6 bases). V lost 5 bases to trimming and J lost 8 bases, with 16 bases between them. Germline values: CDR1 SQVTM, CDR2 ANQGSEA. The CDR3 covers 13 residues. The CDR3 is CSVWCGGAEPQHF. DNA of the CDR3: TGCAGCGTTTGGTGTGGGGGCGCAGAGCCCCAGCATTTT.

This clonotype was seen at least ten times. The chain combines TRBV2 with TRBJ2-2; perhaps D is TRBD1 or TRBD2 (5 bases each). Trimming pared 8 bases from V and 3 bases from J, leaving 13 bases between. The CDR3 covers 14 residues. From germline, CDR1 is SNHLY and CDR2 FYNNEI. In nucleotides, the CDR3 is TGTGCCAGCCTACCGGGACGACACACCGGGGAGCTGTTTTTT. Translated, it gives CASLPGRHTGELFF.

This clonotype was seen at least ten times. V gene TRBV2 combines with J gene TRBJ1-1; D might be TRBD1 (5 bases). Germline V gene sequence: CDR1 SNHLY, CDR2 FYNNEI. The CDR3 spans 13 residues. The V and J ends lost 4 bases and 2 bases respectively, with 8 bases between them. The DNA of the CDR3 is TGTGCCAGCAGTGGGCAGGGCAACACTGAAGCTTTCTTT. Its protein is CASSGQGNTEAFF.

This clonotype showed up many times. J is TRBJ1-1 and V is TRBV5-1; the match to TRBD1 covers 8 bases. The trim removed 2 bases at V and 0 bases at J, leaving 3 bases unmatched. This CDR3 spans 15 amino acids. CDR1 is SGHRS, CDR2 YFSETQ, per germline. The CDR3 reads CASSFRTGMNTEAFF. CDR3 DNA: TGCGCCAGCAGCTTCCGGACAGGGATGAACACTGAAGCTTTCTTT.

In this sample, this clonotype turned up many times. The rearrangement links TRBV13 to TRBJ2-2, with 10 bases identical to TRBD2. J was trimmed by 5 bases and V by 3 bases; bases with no gene match: 12. Germline CDR1 reads PRHDT; CDR2 reads FYEKMQ (reference sequence). This CDR3 has 18 amino acids. CDR3 protein: CASSLTGLAATTTGELFF. As DNA, the CDR3 is TGTGCCAGCAGCTTGACTGGACTAGCGGCTACCACGACCGGGGAGCTGTTTTTT.

This clonotype was detected many times. The chain joins TRBV28 to TRBJ1-1, with 10 nucleotides matching TRBD1. This CDR3 spans 12 amino acids. Germline V gene lookup returns CDR1 MDHEN and CDR2 SYDVKM. V lost 10 bases to trimming and J lost 4 bases; unmatched junction nucleotides: 3. CDR3: CATTGGPTEAFF. CDR3 nucleotide sequence: TGTGCCACGACAGGGGGCCCCACTGAAGCTTTCTTT.

This clonotype was seen only a few times. The chain recombines TRBV10-3 with TRBJ2-7, with D possibly called TRBD1 or TRBD2 (6 bases each). Germline V gene data show CDR1 as ENHRY and CDR2 as SYGVKD. The germline V and J ends were trimmed by 2 bases and 6 bases, with 11 bases remaining between them. The CDR3 contains 13 residues. CDR3 DNA sequence: TGTGCCATCAGTGAGGGGGGGCGGTCCGAGCAGTACTTC. Residues: CAISEGGRSEQYF.

This rearrangement joins TRBV4-1 to TRBJ2-3; D is unresolved. The CDR3 has 15 residues. CDR1 is MGHRA, CDR2 YSYEKL, per germline. The ends were cut back, 6 bases at V and 0 bases at J, with 13 bases in the middle. Here the CDR3 reads CASSSPTVSTDTQYF. DNA for the CDR3: TGCGCCAGCAGTAGCCCCACCGTAAGCACAGATACGCAGTATTTT.

This clonotype has just a few counts. The gene calls are TRBV7-8 and TRBJ2-2, with 8 bases matching TRBD2. Trimming at V came to 10 bases and at J to 1 base, leaving 8 bases not matched to a gene. The CDR3 contains 15 residues. Per the germline V gene, CDR1 is SGHVS and CDR2 is FQNEAQ. The DNA for the CDR3 is TGTGCCACCCTCAGCGGGGGCCGGAACACCGGGGAGCTGTTTTTT. This sequence encodes CATLSGGRNTGELFF. Full variable domain (outside the CDR3, taken from reference TRBV7-8 and TRBJ2-2): GAGVSQSPRYKVAKRGQDVALRCDPISGHVSLFWYQQALGQGPEFLTYFQNEAQLDKSGLPSDRFFAERPEGSVSTLKIQRTQQEDSAVYLCATLSGGRNTGELFFGEGSRLTVL.

In this sample, this clonotype turned up many times. V usage is TRBV6-5 and J usage is TRBJ1-6; TRBD1 aligns across 11 bases. The CDR3 has 16 residues. CDR1 is MNHEY and CDR2 is SVGAGI in the germline V gene. Losses at the gene ends were 7 bases for V and 9 bases for J; bases not matched to a gene: 11. The CDR3 spells CASTRSTGTGGSPLHF. In DNA, the CDR3 is TGTGCCAGCACCCGATCAACGGGGACAGGGGGTTCACCCCTCCACTTT.

This clonotype occurred many times. This sequence joins TRBV12-3 or TRBV12-4 and TRBJ1-5, with D uncertain. This CDR3 is 14 amino acids long. V lost 7 bases, J lost 3 bases, and 13 bases lay in between. In DNA form, the CDR3 reads TGTGCCAGCACCTCAGACCATACCAATCAGCCCCAGCATTTT. Translated, it gives CASTSDHTNQPQHF.

This clonotype was seen ten or more times. CDR3 protein: CASSVTQPQHF. For the CDR3, the DNA is TGTGCCAGCAGTGTTACTCAGCCCCAGCATTTT. The rearrangement uses TRBV12-3 or TRBV12-4 and TRBJ1-5; D is unclear. Trimming pared 5 bases from V and 6 bases from J, leaving 5 bases between. The CDR3 has 11 amino acids.

This clonotype came up many times. The chain carries TRBV5-5 and TRBJ2-2; perhaps TRBD1 as D (6 bases). Per germline, CDR1 SGHKS and CDR2 YYEKEE (reference sequence). The CDR3 totals 16 residues. V was pared by 4 bases and J by 0 bases, with 13 bases between. CDR3 in amino acids: CASSRTPGANTGELFF. The CDR3 bases are TGTGCCAGCAGCCGGACCCCAGGGGCGAACACCGGGGAGCTGTTTTTT.

This clonotype has a count of ten or more. This chain uses TRBV7-2 with TRBJ1-1; D unclear. CDR3 length: 13 residues. CDR1 and CDR2 from the germline V gene are SGHTA and FQGNSA. The V end was cut by 3 bases, the J end by 2 bases, with 7 bases between. CDR3 bases: TGTGCCAGCAGCTTCGTAGGAAACACTGAAGCTTTCTTT. Translation: CASSFVGNTEAFF. The full variable domain, with the rest looked up from reference TRBV7-2 and TRBJ1-1, is GAGVSQSPSNKVTEKGKDVELRCDPISGHTALYWYRQSLGQGLEFLIYFQGNSAPDKSGLPSDRFSAERTGGSVSTLTIQRTQQEDSAVYLCASSFVGNTEAFFGQGTRLTVV.

In its sample, this clonotype was seen many times. The chain recombines TRBV6-6 with TRBJ1-2; TRBD1 aligns across 8 bases. The CDR3 consists of 15 residues. Germline CDR1 is MNHNY and CDR2 is SVGAGI (reference sequence). The ends lost 2 bases at V and 4 bases at J; junction bases unmatched: 6. The CDR3 region is CASSYRDRPIYGYTF. In nucleotides, the CDR3 is TGTGCCAGCAGTTACCGGGACAGGCCAATCTATGGCTACACCTTC.

This clonotype came up a few times. This rearrangement joins TRBV27 to TRBJ1-1; D is perhaps TRBD1 (5 bases). Germline V gene lookup returns CDR1 MNHEY and CDR2 SMNVEV (reference sequence). V was pared by 6 bases and J by 3 bases, with 11 bases between. The CDR3 is made up of 13 amino acids. The DNA for the CDR3 is TGTGCCAGCAGCGACCGGACATACACTGAAGCTTTCTTT. Translating gives CASSDRTYTEAFF.

This clonotype was detected many times. The chain employs TRBV6-2 or TRBV6-3 and TRBJ2-1, with D perhaps TRBD2 (6 bases). The CDR3 totals 11 residues. Trimming shortened V by 8 bases and J by 12 bases, and 14 bases separated the two germline ends. Germline CDR1 MNHEY, CDR2 SVGEGT. CDR3 nucleotide sequence: TGTGCCAGCCGCGGGACTTTTAGGCAGTTCTTC. Protein sequence: CASRGTFRQFF.

This clonotype was found a few times. J is TRBJ2-3 and V is TRBV5-1; no reliable D call. The length of the CDR3 is 15 residues. The ends were cut back, 4 bases at V and 0 bases at J, with 12 bases in the middle. Germline CDR1 SGHRS, CDR2 YFSETQ. The CDR3 DNA is TGCGCCAGCAGCCAACGACTCGACAGCACAGATACGCAGTATTTT. As protein: CASSQRLDSTDTQYF.

The rearrangement joins TRBV19 to TRBJ1-5; a possible D gene is TRBD1 (6 bases). From germline, CDR1 is LNHDA and CDR2 SQIVND (reference sequence). This CDR3 is built from 16 residues. Trimming cost V 0 bases and J 5 bases, with 14 bases left between them. The CDR3: CASSIEFGTSYQPQHF. CDR3 coding DNA: TGTGCCAGTAGTATAGAGTTCGGGACATCCTATCAGCCCCAGCATTTT.

The chain couples TRBV27 to TRBJ1-1; weak D call: TRBD1 (6 bases). The CDR3 runs 14 residues. Trimming shortened V by 2 bases and J by 9 bases, and 16 bases separated the two germline ends. CDR1 and CDR2 from the germline V gene are MNHEY and SMNVEV (reference sequence). For the CDR3, the DNA is TGTGCCAGCAGTTTAGGGGCCAGGGGCGGTAAAGCTTTCTTT. It encodes CASSLGARGGKAFF.

This clonotype was recorded many times. This chain connects TRBV18 to TRBJ2-1; D is perhaps TRBD1 (5 bases). The CDR3 length is 13 residues. V was shortened by 3 bases and J by 8 bases, with 11 bases between the two germline ends. From germline, CDR1 is KGHSH and CDR2 LQKENI. The CDR3 DNA reads TGTGCCAGCTCACCGGGGCAGGGTGATGAGCAGTTCTTC. It yields the protein CASSPGQGDEQFF.

This clonotype was counted many times. This chain uses TRBV5-5 with TRBJ1-1; a possible D gene is TRBD1 (6 bases). Trimming pared 2 bases from V and 1 base from J, leaving 12 bases between. Germline CDR1 and CDR2: SGHKS and YYEKEE (reference sequence). The CDR3 is 15 amino acids. CDR3 in amino acids: CASSLMGQSNTEAFF. CDR3 sequence (DNA): TGTGCCAGCAGCTTAATGGGACAATCGAACACTGAAGCTTTCTTT.

The table lists this clonotype with a few counts. The rearrangement uses TRBV28 and TRBJ2-3, with a possible D match to TRBD2 (5 bases). The CDR3 has 16 amino acids. The germline gives CDR1 MDHEN, CDR2 SYDVKM. Trimming pared 3 bases from V and 1 base from J, leaving 14 bases between. CDR3 nucleotides: TGTGCCAGCAGTTTTTCCGGGGTGTTGGGCACAGATACGCAGTATTTT. Amino acid sequence: CASSFSGVLGTDTQYF.